This T cell receptor (beta chain) was obtained from a study of metastatic and nonmetastatic thyroid tumors. Study results and caveats: Benign nodules were reported to have significantly lower TCR beta diversity than malignant thyroid tumors, in blood and tumor.

TCRdb ran MiXCR on the PCR reads. The sample contains 16,000 or so clones, under 25% of which appear only once. The entire patient cohort was treatment-naive prior to thyroid surgery. To note about this clone: What it binds is not known.

CDR1 MDHEN and CDR2 SYDVKM come from the germline V gene. Trimming cost V 10 bases and J 0 bases, with 15 bases left between them. This CDR3 is 14 amino acids long. The clonotype originates from a female donor with papillary thyroid cancer or a benign thyroid nodule (not recorded which). Some clones in this sample may be carry-over from other donors' samples. The sequenced sample consisted of tumor tissue. This chain connects TRBV28 to TRBJ1-1, with unresolved D. The CDR3: CAILPTAMNTEAFF. CDR3 DNA: TGTGCCATCCTCCCTACAGCCATGAACACTGAAGCTTTCTTT. Filled out from reference TRBV28 and TRBJ1-1, the complete variable domain reads DVKVTQSSRYLVKRTGEKVFLECVQDMDHENMFWYRQDPGLGLRLIYFSYDVKMKEKGDIPEGYSVSREKKERFSLILESASTNQTSMYLCAILPTAMNTEAFFGQGTRLTVV.